One T cell receptor beta chain is described in this entry. The table lists this clone with a few counts. No antigen is known for it. Base qualities are not at hand, and no much larger clone is one base apart. This sample stems from a study of cytomegalovirus exposure and HLA in healthy donors (dated by TCRdb to 2017 to 2019). For the wider study: In an earlier analysis of around 540 of the donors, around 290 Gb of sequence data and 90 million to 120 million unique TCR beta sequences from about 179 million T cells were reported. To predict cytomegalovirus infection status, the study combined high-throughput TCR immunosequencing, statistical association of individual TCRs with disease status, and machine learning. On average, around 230,000 unique TCR beta nucleotide sequences were sequenced per donor among about 400 genotyped donors of the cohort, with 15% to 20% of those sequences being non-productive. An early release covering around 630 HLA-typed donors comprised about 300 gigabases of sequencing data and 85 million to 100 million unique TCR sequences. Along with the approximately 670-subject first cohort, a separate validation cohort of approximately 110 different subjects was used. Using immunosequencing, the study profiled T cell repertoires from approximately 700 subjects and related those repertoires to cytomegalovirus serostatus. All discovery cohort repertoires had been generated using a single sequencing platform. A handful of DR-DQ haplotypes were handled as single units for association and clustering because linkage in the cohort was strong. The later analysis used no new phenotypic data to find candidate immune exposures, relying instead on TCR beta sequences and their occurrence across donors. Of the approximately 400 genotyped donors, roughly 80% were placed in the genetic ancestry cluster associated with self-reported Caucasian donors. In a later genetic analysis, genome-wide SNP genotypes for about three fifths of the roughly 670 donors were used, and that subset was treated as a discovery cohort. To decide whether each TCR beta V gene segment behaved as functional or pseudogenic, an earlier analysis of 587 of the donors relied on high-throughput TCR beta sequencing. The study aimed to test whether signatures of past pathogen exposure could be identified by cataloging public T cell receptors. A later analysis re-examined previously published TCR beta repertoires from 610 or so donors and added high-resolution HLA genotyping to investigate patterns of TCR occurrence. The number of donors typed differed by locus, with roughly 620-630 for A, B, C, DRB1 and DQB1, more than 500 for DQA1, 600 to 610 for DPA1, and over 400 for DPB1. Alongside the repertoire data, information on donor age, sex, ethnicity and CMV serostatus was compiled. HLA typing included class I and class II loci at four-digit resolution.

Summary of the overall study and its limitations: Three of the identified cytomegalovirus-associated TCR beta chains were confirmed in vitro to be specific for cytomegalovirus antigens. Most TCR sequences were seen in very few donors, while some public TCRs were found in many individuals. Cytomegalovirus status was reported to be diagnosed by the classifier with high specificity and sensitivity in both the original and validation cohorts. A further reported finding was that TCR beta sequences accurately predicted the HLA-A and HLA-B alleles for most subjects in the first cohort. The earlier analysis of nearly 600 of the donors excluded 15 to 20 rarely observed V segments, including chromosome 9 orphons, because counts were too low. Correlated functional status among segregating V segments might be attributable to linkage disequilibrium, but an unknown experimental factor could not be ruled out. The authors suggested that the approach could potentially be extended to other disease states and immunological phenotypes. V-gene and J-gene trimming of TCR beta chains was associated with a missense DCLRE1C variant in a later genetic analysis, and the association was replicated in an independent cohort. Immune exposure information for the cohort was limited to CMV serostatus. According to a later analysis, TCR association rates differed among HLA loci, with DRB1 alleles showing the most associated TCRs and HLA-C alleles showing the fewest. When HLA alleles, especially DR and DQ, strongly co-occurred, attributing TCR associations to individual alleles was difficult. In a later analysis, most CMV-associated TCR beta chains were found to appear HLA-restricted, with HLA associations seemingly driven largely by CMV exposure. The cohort was sequenced for TCR beta chains only, and without alpha or paired-chain data the features that could be detected were limited. According to a later genetic analysis, donors in an Asian-associated ancestry cluster had fewer N-insertions in productive TCRs than the approximately 650-donor mean. Because the 87-base-pair reads could not distinguish some IMGT-functional V segments, including TRBV6-2 and TRBV6-3, those segments were excluded. In a later analysis, several top co-occurrence clusters were reported to appear linked to parvovirus B19, influenza, CMV and Epstein-Barr virus. At a false discovery rate of 0.05, a later analysis linked 15,000 to 20,000 TCR beta sequences to specific HLA alleles. A cluster of highly shared sequence variants was judged likely to be a technical artifact of the sequencing pipeline. An earlier analysis of around 500 of the donors showed that most TCR beta V segments appeared in productive rearrangements either about 87% or about 30% of the time, which broadly matched IMGT annotations. HLA typing was unavailable for some donors at each locus, so association tests used only the typed subset. A later analysis found that HLA-associated TCR beta chains were more clonally expanded and had lower generation probabilities than equally common non-associated chains. Presence/absence analyses assumed roughly uniform sequencing depth across donors, an assumption that may not hold. A total of fewer than 200 TCR beta chains were listed by the study as associated with cytomegalovirus.

In total, 600 or so healthy bone marrow donors made up the cohort. All cohort members were sampled while nominally healthy, although unrecorded immune exposures were likely present. The donor tested CMV seronegative and was one of the 352 seronegative cohort members. A peripheral blood sample was provided by each donor, and peripheral blood mononuclear cells were used for TCR beta sequencing. Genomic DNA extraction from the blood cell samples was performed with the Qiagen DNeasy Blood Extraction Kit. The CDR3 has 15 amino acids, counting the end cysteine and phenylalanine. The CDR3 DNA has 45 bases and is translated from base 1. Trimming leaves V shorter by 0 bases and J shorter by 6 bases, with the junction holding 0 bases beyond the gene matches. Looking up the germline V gene yields CDR1 MRHNA and CDR2 SNTAGT. Receptor amplification or capture employed the immunoSEQ multiplex PCR assay. The multiplex PCR relied on a mix of 60 forward primers for TCR Vbeta segments and 13 reverse primers for TCR Jbeta segments. A multiplex PCR assay on genomic DNA amplified the CDR3 region of rearranged TCR beta genes. Amplified TCR beta libraries were sequenced as 87-base-pair reads on the Illumina HiSeq System. On the study's bioinformatics: In a later analysis, approximately 74 million unique TCR beta chains were counted across the 650 to 700 repertoires, and approximately 11 million of these chains were shared by at least two donors. A nearest-neighbor algorithm error-corrected the raw reads and collapsed the reads into unique sequences, merging closely related sequences to remove PCR and sequencing errors. To assign V, D and J gene segments, CDR3 sequences were aligned to IMGT reference sequences. Each retained sequence needed at least a six-nucleotide match to both a V gene segment and a J gene segment. A rearrangement counted as productive if the CDR3 had no stop codons and remained in frame with V and J, and every other rearrangement counted as non-productive. CDR3 was defined by IMGT convention, running from the second conserved V-encoded cysteine to the conserved J-encoded phenylalanine. The earlier analysis of 500 to 650 of the donors excluded any sequence lacking an unambiguous match to a single V gene segment. An earlier analysis of just under 600 of the donors called V segments functional above 56.7% productive rearrangements and segregating when the between-donor standard deviation exceeded 5%. A statistical classification framework was built to diagnose cytomegalovirus status from the catalog of TCR beta chain sequences. V and J gene assignment, in a later analysis, came from comparing TCR nucleotide sequences with IMGT/GENE-DB human TR gene sequences. Using the TCRdist pipeline, a later analysis assigned CDR3 sequences along with most-parsimonious VDJ recombination scenarios. A later analysis defined each TCR beta chain by its CDR3 amino acid sequence plus V-gene family, and excluded reads lacking a unique V-gene family. As a way to deal with suspected cross-contamination and a sequencing artifact, a later analysis dropped 500 to 700 nucleotide sequences that were highly shared and had low generation probability. In a later analysis, a clonal expansion index for each public chain was calculated from normalized within-repertoire ranks of inferred template counts. In a later analysis, generation probabilities were computed using a VDJ recombination model fitted to out-of-frame rearrangements, and the results were checked against IGoR. In a later analysis, TCR-TCR, TCR-HLA and TCR-CMV co-occurrence was scored with hypergeometric tests, and a repertoire-size bias correction was applied to TCR pairs. To estimate false discovery rates, a later analysis permuted the HLA or CMV assignments 20 times. A later analysis grouped co-occurring TCRs with DBSCAN, adding TCRdist sequence similarity when clustering within HLA-allele-positive subsets. For co-occurrence clustering, repertoires with fewer than 30,000 or more than 120,000 public chains were excluded, along with about five repertoires with anomalous nucleotide sharing. TCRdb took over this immuneACCESS table, retaining in-frame rearrangements with V and J assigned. Such tables are incomplete; in checked studies, under half of the missing clones stem from an unresolved V gene, and the remainder is unexplained. Clone size and V and J calls were adopted from that table, with D and trimming inferred from the DNA. The sample records 140,000 to 150,000 clones, 73% of which are singletons. In total, the top ten clones hold 1.6% of the sample.

The clonotype originates from a young woman in good health and CMV-seronegative. Sequencing used PBMCs. The chain joins TRBV6-4 to TRBJ2-1, and TRBD2 aligns with 12 junction nucleotides. The DNA sequence reads TGTGCCAGCAGTGACTCGACTAGCGGGAGCAATGAGCAGTTCTTC. Its coded protein is CASSDSTSGSNEQFF.